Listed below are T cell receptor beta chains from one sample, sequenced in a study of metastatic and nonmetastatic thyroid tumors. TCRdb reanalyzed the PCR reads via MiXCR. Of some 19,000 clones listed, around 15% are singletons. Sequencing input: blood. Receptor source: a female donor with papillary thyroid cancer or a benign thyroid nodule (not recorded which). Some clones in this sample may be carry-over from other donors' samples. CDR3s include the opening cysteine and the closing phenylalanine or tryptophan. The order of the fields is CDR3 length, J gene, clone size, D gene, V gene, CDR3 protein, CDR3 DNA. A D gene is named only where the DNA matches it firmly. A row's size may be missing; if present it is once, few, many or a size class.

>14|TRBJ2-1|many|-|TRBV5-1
CASSLGDINNEQFF
TGCGCCAGCAGCTTGGGGGACATTAACAATGAGCAGTTCTTC
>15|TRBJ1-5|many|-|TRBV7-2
CASSLGPGDNQPQHF
TGTGCCAGCAGCTTAGGTCCGGGAGACAATCAGCCCCAGCATTTT
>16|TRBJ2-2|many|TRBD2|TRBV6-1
CASSPGLAGRGGELFF
TGTGCCAGCAGTCCGGGACTAGCGGGCCGTGGGGGGGAGCTGTTTTTT
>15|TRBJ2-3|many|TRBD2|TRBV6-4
CASSPAGGTADTQYF
TGTGCCAGCAGTCCAGCGGGAGGGACGGCAGATACGCAGTATTTT
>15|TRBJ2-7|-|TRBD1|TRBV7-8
CASSKGTGRSYEQYF
TGTGCCAGCAGCAAAGGGACAGGGAGGTCGTACGAGCAGTACTTC
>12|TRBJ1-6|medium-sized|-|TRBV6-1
CASSESRSPLHF
TGTGCCAGCAGTGAAAGTAGGTCACCCCTCCACTTT
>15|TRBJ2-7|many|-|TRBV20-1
CSARNPLGRGDEQYF
TGCAGTGCTAGAAACCCGCTGGGCAGGGGGGACGAGCAGTACTTC
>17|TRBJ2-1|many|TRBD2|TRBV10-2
CASSPTGASGIYNEQFF
TGCGCCAGCAGTCCCACTGGCGCTAGCGGGATCTACAATGAGCAGTTCTTC
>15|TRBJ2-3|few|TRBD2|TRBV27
CASGASGRGTDTQYF
TGTGCCAGCGGGGCTAGCGGGAGGGGCACAGATACGCAGTATTTT
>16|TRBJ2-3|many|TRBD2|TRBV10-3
CAISVLGLAGEGTQYF
TGTGCCATCAGTGTCCTGGGACTAGCGGGAGAGGGTACGCAGTATTTT
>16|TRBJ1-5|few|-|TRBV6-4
CASSQGFSGSRQPQHF
TGTGCCAGCAGCCAGGGGTTTTCGGGGTCCCGGCAGCCCCAGCATTTT
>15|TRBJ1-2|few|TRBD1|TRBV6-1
CASRQPGTGAWGYTF
TGTGCCAGCAGACAACCCGGGACAGGGGCTTGGGGCTACACCTTC
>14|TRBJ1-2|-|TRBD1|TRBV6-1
CASRIDRGVYGYTF
TGTGCCAGCAGGATCGACAGGGGCGTCTATGGCTACACCTTC
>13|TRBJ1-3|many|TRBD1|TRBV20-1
CSAEQGRGNTIYF
TGCAGTGCGGAACAGGGGAGAGGAAACACCATATATTTT
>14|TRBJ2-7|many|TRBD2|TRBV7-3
CASSLTSGHYEQYF
TGTGCCAGCAGCTTAACTAGCGGGCACTACGAGCAGTACTTC
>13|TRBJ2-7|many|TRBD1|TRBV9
CASSRQGTYEQYF
TGTGCCAGCAGCCGACAGGGTACCTACGAGCAGTACTTC
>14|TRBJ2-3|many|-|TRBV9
CASSVVPDTDTQYF
TGTGCCAGCAGCGTAGTACCCGACACAGATACGCAGTATTTT
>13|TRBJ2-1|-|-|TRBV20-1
CSASTMGWNEQFF
TGCAGTGCTAGTACTATGGGCTGGAATGAGCAGTTCTTC
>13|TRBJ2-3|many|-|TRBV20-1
CSARDPSTDTQYF
TGCAGTGCTAGAGATCCTAGCACAGATACGCAGTATTTT